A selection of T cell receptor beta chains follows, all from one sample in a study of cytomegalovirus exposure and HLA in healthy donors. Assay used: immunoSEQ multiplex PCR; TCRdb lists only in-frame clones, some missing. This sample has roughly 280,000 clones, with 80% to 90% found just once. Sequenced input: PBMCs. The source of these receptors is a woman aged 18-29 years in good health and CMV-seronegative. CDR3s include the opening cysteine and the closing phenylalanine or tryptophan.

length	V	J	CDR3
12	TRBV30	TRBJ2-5	CAGWGGQETQYF
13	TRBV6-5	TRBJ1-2	CASRLDFNYGYTF
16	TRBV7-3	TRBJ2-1	CASSSLAGEHYNEQFF
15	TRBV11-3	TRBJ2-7	CASSVGGGSSYEQYF
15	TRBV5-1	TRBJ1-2	CASSLSGQGDYGYTF
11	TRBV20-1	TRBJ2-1	CRGVSYNEQFF
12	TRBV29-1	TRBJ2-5	CSAEQGRETQYF
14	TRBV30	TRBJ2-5	CAWSVGRAKETQYF
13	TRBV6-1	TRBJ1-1	CAAQGWVNTEAFF
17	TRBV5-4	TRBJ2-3	CASSLLAGALYTDTQYF
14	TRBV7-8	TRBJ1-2	CASSSRRGGYGYTF
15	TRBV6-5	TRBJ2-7	CASSPQEGKPYEQYF
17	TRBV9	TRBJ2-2	CASSLTGTSGRAGELFF
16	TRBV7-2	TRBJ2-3	CASSFRLAGDTDTQYF
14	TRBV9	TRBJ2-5	CASSPGQGKETQYF
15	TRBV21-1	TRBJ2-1	CASSNAGLAGDEQFF
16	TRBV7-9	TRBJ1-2	CASSLIRTGGAKGYTF
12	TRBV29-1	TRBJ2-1	CSGSGRNNEQFF
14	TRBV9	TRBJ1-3	CASSVARSGNTIYF
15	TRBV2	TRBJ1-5	CASRNRLLGNQPQHF
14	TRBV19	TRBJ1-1	CASSILRGGTEAFF
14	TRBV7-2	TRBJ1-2	CASSAMDSSYGYTF
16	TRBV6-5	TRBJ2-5	CASSYSLVPLGETQYF
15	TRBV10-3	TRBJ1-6	CAISGRTGPNSPLHF
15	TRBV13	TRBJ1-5	CASSLGRGSNQPQHF
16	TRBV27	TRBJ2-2	CASSLGLAGVTGELFF
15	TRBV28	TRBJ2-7	CASRTGGAPSYEQYF
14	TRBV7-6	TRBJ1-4	CASSPQKNNEKLFF
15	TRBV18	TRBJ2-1	CASSPGLAPYNEQFF
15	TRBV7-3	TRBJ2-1	CASSVRDRSYNEQFF
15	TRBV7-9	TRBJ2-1	CASTVTSGSYNEQFF
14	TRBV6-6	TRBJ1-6	CASRGGVYNSPLHF
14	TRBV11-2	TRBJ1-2	CASSPGGGNYGYTF
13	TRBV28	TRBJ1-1	CASSFHGQPEAFF
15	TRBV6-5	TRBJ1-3	CASITGGATGNTIYF
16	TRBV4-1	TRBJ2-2	CASSQGAGGFTGELFF
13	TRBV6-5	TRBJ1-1	CASKITGVTEAFF
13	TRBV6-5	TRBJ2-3	CASSVTSTDTQYF
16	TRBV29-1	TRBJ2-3	CSVVRVMPREADTQYF
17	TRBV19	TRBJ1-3	CASSIAGTGSAGNTIYF
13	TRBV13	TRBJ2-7	CASSSYRLAEQYF
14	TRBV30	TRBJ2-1	CAWKKGLLRTEQFF
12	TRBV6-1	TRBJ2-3	CATRDITDTQYF
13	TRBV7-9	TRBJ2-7	CASSEGSSYEQYF
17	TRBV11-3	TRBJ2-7	CASRGGTSGTKSYEQYF